The rows below give T cell receptor beta chains drawn from one sample of a study of glioma-infiltrating T cells. One entry per CDR3 protein, called by TCRdb with MiXCR from the multiplex PCR reads. The data hold 84,000 or so distinct CDR3 sequences, with about 23% observed a single time. Source material: glioma tissue, nonneoplastic brain tissue, or PBMCs (not recorded which). These receptors originate from a human donor with low-grade glioma or glioblastoma, undergoing nonglioma brain surgery, or in good health (not recorded which). Both conserved end residues are part of each CDR3. D genes are given only for firm matches. The size field is filled for only some rows; it gives once, few, many or a size class.

many,-,TRBJ2-3,TRBV7-2,TGTGCCAGCAGCTTAGCGCGGCTAGCGTTTACAGATACGCAGTATTTT,CASSLARLAFTDTQYF
many,-,TRBJ1-2,TRBV6-1,TGTGCCAGCAGTTCCAGGGGCGTCGGAGGTGGCTACACCTTC,CASSSRGVGGGYTF
once,-,TRBJ1-5,TRBV12-3/TRBV12-4,TGTGCCAGCAGTTTTGACCCTAGCAATCAGCCCCAGCATTTT,CASSFDPSNQPQHF
many,-,TRBJ2-3,TRBV4-1,TGCGCCAGCAGCCAAGATCGAATAGATACGCAGTATTTT,CASSQDRIDTQYF
-,-,TRBJ1-1,TRBV20-1,TGCAGTGCTCGAGTGTTGGGTTACCCTGAAGCTTTCTTT,CSARVLGYPEAFF
many,-,TRBJ2-7,TRBV20-1,TGCAGTGCTAGACAAGAGCACAGACTCTACGAGCAGTACTTC,CSARQEHRLYEQYF
few,-,TRBJ1-2,TRBV29-1,TGCAGCGTTGGGGTGAGGGGTTTAGGTGGCTACACCTTC,CSVGVRGLGGYTF
many,-,TRBJ1-1,TRBV20-1,TGCAGCGGGGGGGGTTCGACTGAAGCTTTCTTT,CSGGGSTEAFF
-,-,TRBJ2-7,TRBV27,TGCGCCAGCACCATGACAGTGGGGGCCTACGAGCAGTACTTC,CASTMTVGAYEQYF
many,-,TRBJ1-3,TRBV18,TGTGCCAGCTCACCTAAAGAGGAACGGTACTCTGGAAACACCATATATTTT,CASSPKEERYSGNTIYF
few,-,TRBJ2-7,TRBV4-1,TGCGCCAGCAGCCAAGCCGAGACAGTCCCCTACGAGCAGTACTTC,CASSQAETVPYEQYF
many,-,TRBJ1-2,TRBV6-6,TGTGCCAGCAGTTACGTGGCAGCTGATGGCTACACCTTC,CASSYVAADGYTF
many,-,TRBJ2-7,TRBV5-4,TGTGCCAGCAGCTCATCCGGGACACCCCCCTACGAGCAGTACTTC,CASSSSGTPPYEQYF
many,-,TRBJ1-5,TRBV15,TGTGCCACCAGCAAGAACGGGAATAGCAATCAGCCCCAGCATTTT,CATSKNGNSNQPQHF
many,-,TRBJ1-1,TRBV19,TGTGCCAGTAGCATTAGACTTCCTAACACTGAAGCTTTCTTT,CASSIRLPNTEAFF
many,-,TRBJ2-7,TRBV7-2,TGTGCCAGCATCCCTCTCACCCGGGGACAAGGGAGGCCCTACGAGCAGTACTTC,CASIPLTRGQGRPYEQYF
many,-,TRBJ1-2,TRBV27,TGTGCCAGCAGTTATTCTACTAACTATGGCTACACCTTC,CASSYSTNYGYTF
many,-,TRBJ2-7,TRBV18,TGTGCCAGCTCACAGAGGGTTTACGAGCAGTACTTC,CASSQRVYEQYF
many,-,TRBJ1-2,TRBV2,TGTGCCAGCAGTGAGATCTATGGCTACACCTTC,CASSEIYGYTF
-,-,TRBJ1-2,TRBV19,TGTGCCACCAGGGGAAGTATACGTGGCTACACCTTC,CATRGSIRGYTF
many,-,TRBJ1-2,TRBV15,TGTGCCACCAGCGAGGGCCGGGGTGGCTACACCTTC,CATSEGRGGYTF
many,-,TRBJ1-1,TRBV6-5,TGTGCCAGCAGTTACTCGGCTCTTAGGAACACTGAAGCTTTCTTT,CASSYSALRNTEAFF
many,-,TRBJ1-2,TRBV3-1,TGTGCCAGCAGCCAGACTAGTCGTGGCTACACCTTC,CASSQTSRGYTF
many,-,TRBJ2-3,TRBV7-9,TGTGCCAGCAGCTTAGGCTCGACAGATACGCAGTATTTT,CASSLGSTDTQYF
many,TRBD1,TRBJ1-1,TRBV20-1,TGCAGTGCGCCACAGGCCGGGACAGGGGTGAACACTGAAGCTTTCTTT,CSAPQAGTGVNTEAFF
many,-,TRBJ1-5,TRBV6-1,TGTGCCAGCAGGCCCGGCCGGGACACCTACAATCAGCCCCAGCATTTT,CASRPGRDTYNQPQHF
-,TRBD2,TRBJ2-3,TRBV28,TGTGCCAGCAGTTTAGGGACTAGCGGGAGAAATAAGCAGTATTTT,CASSLGTSGRNKQYF
-,-,TRBJ2-1,TRBV5-4,TGTGCCAGCAGCTTGGTTAACAATGAGCAGTTCTTC,CASSLVNNEQFF
many,TRBD2,TRBJ2-2,TRBV2,TGTGCCAGCACAGGGACTAGCGGGAAACTGAACACCGGGGAGCTGTTTTTT,CASTGTSGKLNTGELFF
many,-,TRBJ1-1,TRBV15,TGTGCCACCAGCACGCGGACTGCCTGGAACACTGAAGCTTTCTTT,CATSTRTAWNTEAFF
many,-,TRBJ1-2,TRBV7-6,TGTGCCAGCAGCTTAGCACAGGGTTTTCTTTATGGCTACACCTTC,CASSLAQGFLYGYTF